This T cell receptor (beta chain) was identified in a study of human T cells and chemical hapten exposure. This clonotype has a handful of counts. With 2 bases removed from V and 2 bases from J, the gap between germline ends came to 16 bases. Germline loops: CDR1 SGHRS, CDR2 YFSETQ. The CDR3 totals 16 residues. Time point indicated: patch test 2, 6 weeks after DPC sensitization. Treatment described: therapeutic diphenylcyclopropenone sensitization with weekly scalp DPC. MiXCR was run by TCRdb on the RACE reads, yielding one entry per CDR3 protein. Of about 140,000 distinct CDR3 sequences listed, 12% were seen once; the top ten hold 1.4%.

The rearrangement links TRBV5-1 to TRBJ2-5, with D tentatively TRBD1 or TRBD2 (6 bases each). The input for sequencing was whole blood, taken in connection with sensitization to the hapten diphenylcyclopropenone (DPC). This receptor was taken from a woman aged 45-65 years with alopecia areata. Some clones in this sample may be carry-over from other donors' samples. Here the CDR3 DNA reads TGCGCCAGCAGCTTCGGTGGAGGGGGGACTCAAGAGACCCAGTACTTC. Its translation: CASSFGGGGTQETQYF.